A selection of T cell receptor beta chains follows, all from one sample in a study of vaccination and CD4 T cells after COVID-19. TCRdb fed the PCR reads into MiXCR, producing one record per CDR3 protein. The table records roughly 12,000 distinct CDR3 sequences, roughly 80% of them present only once. Their recognized antigens are unknown. Material for sequencing was CD4+ T cells from blood, cultured in vitro. The receptors here all came from a human donor who had recovered from COVID-19. CDR3s include the opening cysteine and the closing phenylalanine or tryptophan. A D gene is named only where the DNA matches it firmly. Clone size appears in some rows only: once, few, many, or a class for an expanded clone.

clone_size	v_call	d_call	cdr3_length	j_call	cdr3_nt	cdr3_aa
few	TRBV6-5	.	12	TRBJ1-6	TGTGCCAGCAGTTACTCCAATTCACCCCTCCACTTT	CASSYSNSPLHF
.	TRBV27	TRBD1	16	TRBJ2-2	TGTGCCAGCAGTTTCCCAACAGGGGCGAACACCGGGGAGCTGTTTTTT	CASSFPTGANTGELFF
few	TRBV20-1	TRBD1	13	TRBJ2-7	TGCAGTGCGGACCGGGACAGCTCCTACGAGCAGTACTTC	CSADRDSSYEQYF
once	TRBV27	.	13	TRBJ1-1	TGTGCCAGCAGGCTACAGGGAATAACTGAAGCTTTCTTT	CASRLQGITEAFF
.	TRBV20-1	.	14	TRBJ1-6	TGCAGTGCTAGAGGGGATACAGGGAGATCACCCCTCCACTTT	CSARGDTGRSPLHF
.	TRBV6-1	.	13	TRBJ1-2	TGTGCCAGCAAGCGGACAGTAAACTATGGCTACACCTTC	CASKRTVNYGYTF
.	TRBV20-1	.	14	TRBJ1-3	TGCAGTGCTATTGAAGGGGGTACCGGAAACACCATATATTTT	CSAIEGGTGNTIYF
.	TRBV6-5	TRBD1	17	TRBJ2-7	TGTGCCAGCAGTTACTCGCGACGGGGACAGGGTATCTACGAGCAGTACTTC	CASSYSRRGQGIYEQYF
.	TRBV27	.	18	TRBJ2-4	TGTGCCAGCAGTCTATCACAGGGACGGACAATAGCCAAAAACATTCAGTACTTC	CASSLSQGRTIAKNIQYF
.	TRBV10-3	.	13	TRBJ2-7	TGTGCCATCAGTGTATCTGGATTCTACGAGCAGTACTTC	CAISVSGFYEQYF
once	TRBV7-2	.	14	TRBJ2-4	TGTGCCAGCAGCTTATTAGGGGCTAAAAACATTCAGTACTTC	CASSLLGAKNIQYF
once	TRBV7-2	.	15	TRBJ2-2	TGTGCCAGCAGCCCCCCAAGGCAGAGCACCGGGGAGCTGTTTTTT	CASSPPRQSTGELFF
.	TRBV6-1	TRBD1	14	TRBJ2-5	TGTGCCAGCAGAGGGACAGGGAGGTGGGAGACCCAGTACTTC	CASRGTGRWETQYF
few	TRBV20-1	TRBD2	15	TRBJ2-3	TGCAGTGCTCCCGGGACTAGCGGGGGCCTACATACGCAGTATTTT	CSAPGTSGGLHTQYF
few	TRBV2	.	8	TRBJ1-2	TGTGCCAGACATGGCTACACCTTC	CARHGYTF
once	TRBV2	TRBD1	14	TRBJ1-2	TGTGCCAGCACTACAGACAGGGCCAAGTACGGCTACACCTTC	CASTTDRAKYGYTF
.	TRBV6-2/TRBV6-3	.	11	TRBJ2-7	TGTGCCAGCAGCCACCGGGACCCGCAGTACTTC	CASSHRDPQYF
.	TRBV9	.	14	TRBJ1-6	TGTGCCAGCGCTGAGGACCTCAATAATTCACCCCTCCACTTT	CASAEDLNNSPLHF
.	TRBV28	TRBD1	15	TRBJ1-2	TGTGCCAGCAGTTCTCGGGACAGGGGGCTTGGGGGCTACACCTTC	CASSSRDRGLGGYTF
.	TRBV19	.	14	TRBJ1-5	TGTGCCAGTAGCCCCGGACAGCTGAATCAGCCCCAGCATTTT	CASSPGQLNQPQHF
.	TRBV20-1	.	14	TRBJ2-1	TGCAGTGCTAGAGATGTTAGGAATCTAAGGCCTCAGTTCTTC	CSARDVRNLRPQFF
few	TRBV19	TRBD1	18	TRBJ2-4	TGTGCCAGTAGCCTCGGGACAGGTAGAGGGGAGGCCAAAAACATTCAGTACTTC	CASSLGTGRGEAKNIQYF
few	TRBV6-2/TRBV6-3	.	14	TRBJ1-2	TGTGCCAGCAGTATAGGACGGGTAGGAGATGGCTACACCTTC	CASSIGRVGDGYTF
.	TRBV11-2	.	15	TRBJ1-5	TGTGCCAGCAGCCGCTCCGGACAAGTCAATCAGCCCCAGCATTTT	CASSRSGQVNQPQHF
.	TRBV6-2/TRBV6-3	.	15	TRBJ1-5	TGTGCCAGCAGTTACGGGTACATCAGCAATCAGCCCCAGCATTTT	CASSYGYISNQPQHF
.	TRBV6-1	.	14	TRBJ1-4	TGTGCCAGCGCCGCAACGTGGCCAAATGAAAAACTGTTTTTT	CASAATWPNEKLFF
.	TRBV12-3/TRBV12-4	.	13	TRBJ1-2	TGTGCCAGCAGGCCACCCGCAGGAGATGGCTACACCTTC	CASRPPAGDGYTF
.	TRBV28	TRBD1	14	TRBJ1-5	TGTGCCAGCAGTTTGGGTCAGGGGGGTCAGCCCCAGCATTTT	CASSLGQGGQPQHF
few	TRBV6-2/TRBV6-3	TRBD1	16	TRBJ2-5	TGTGCCAGCAGACCCGTTGACAGGGGGAGGGTCGTGGCCCAGTACTTC	CASRPVDRGRVVAQYF
once	TRBV20-1	.	14	TRBJ1-5	TGCAGTGCCAGGGGCAGGGGTAGCAATCAGCCCCAGCATTTT	CSARGRGSNQPQHF
.	TRBV4-3	.	14	TRBJ2-5	TGCGCCAGCAGTTCAAGGGACGAGACAGAGACCCAGTACTTC	CASSSRDETETQYF
few	TRBV5-6	.	14	TRBJ1-2	TGTGCCAGCAGCCGACCCCAGGGGTACCATGGCTACACCTTC	CASSRPQGYHGYTF
.	TRBV6-5	.	17	TRBJ1-1	TGTGCCAGCAGTTACTCGTGGGGGGCCAACGAACGGGCTGAAGCTTTCTTT	CASSYSWGANERAEAFF
.	TRBV28	.	16	TRBJ1-2	TGTGCCAGCAGGCTCGGAAGTCTCCGATTTGAGGGTGGCTACACCTTC	CASRLGSLRFEGGYTF
.	TRBV10-3	TRBD2	12	TRBJ2-7	TGTGCCATCAGCGGGGGGTCGGACGAGCAGTACTTC	CAISGGSDEQYF
once	TRBV11-2	.	14	TRBJ1-5	TGTGCCAGCAGCTTCGAACTAAACCCCCGGCCCCAGCATTTT	CASSFELNPRPQHF
.	TRBV7-9	TRBD1	12	TRBJ1-2	TGTGCCAGCAGCTTAACGACAGGGACCTACACCTTC	CASSLTTGTYTF